The clone carrying this TCR beta chain was counted between two and nine times. The antigen is undetermined. The data were obtained in a study of early T cells in non-severe SARS-CoV-2 infection. Study as a whole: Investigators sequenced bulk RNA drawn from unsorted whole blood, and chains remained unpaired.

The TCR library protocol attached unique molecular identifiers to the individual cDNA molecules. TCRdb recomputed calls from the 5' RACE reads with MiXCR, one row per CDR3 protein. In the table there are more than 55,000 distinct CDR3 sequences, approximately 13% of which are singletons. Whole-study findings and limits: The study's VDJdb matching favored anti-spike CD8 responses and missed private and CD4 specificities.

Unmatched junction bases numbered 5, after V lost 3 bases and J lost 4 bases. The germline gives CDR1 KGHSH, CDR2 LQKENI. CDR3 size: 15 residues. The chain couples TRBV18 to TRBJ2-3; TRBD2 matches at 9 bases. The TCR was taken from an adult who was a healthcare worker with PCR-confirmed SARS-CoV-2 infection or an uninfected control (not recorded which). Sequences were obtained from whole blood. The CDR3 nucleotides read TGTGCCAGCTCACCTAGCGGGGGCGGCGCAGATACGCAGTATTTT. This codes for CASSPSGGGADTQYF. Variable domain in full (rest from reference TRBV18 and TRBJ2-3): NAGVMQNPRHLVRRRGQEARLRCSPMKGHSHVYWYRQLPEEGLKFMVYLQKENIIDESGMPKERFSAEFPKEGPSILRIQQVVRGDSAAYFCASSPSGGGADTQYFGPGTRLTVL.